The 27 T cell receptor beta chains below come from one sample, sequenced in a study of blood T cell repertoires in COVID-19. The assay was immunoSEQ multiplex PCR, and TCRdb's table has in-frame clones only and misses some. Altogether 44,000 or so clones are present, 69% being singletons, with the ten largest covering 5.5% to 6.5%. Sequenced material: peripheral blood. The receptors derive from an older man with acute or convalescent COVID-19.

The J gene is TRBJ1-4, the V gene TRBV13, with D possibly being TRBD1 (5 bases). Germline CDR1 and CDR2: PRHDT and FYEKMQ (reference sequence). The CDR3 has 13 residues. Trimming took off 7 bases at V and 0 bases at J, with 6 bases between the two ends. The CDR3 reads CASKGATNEKLFF. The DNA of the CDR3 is TGTGCCAGCAAAGGGGCAACTAATGAAAAACTGTTTTTT.

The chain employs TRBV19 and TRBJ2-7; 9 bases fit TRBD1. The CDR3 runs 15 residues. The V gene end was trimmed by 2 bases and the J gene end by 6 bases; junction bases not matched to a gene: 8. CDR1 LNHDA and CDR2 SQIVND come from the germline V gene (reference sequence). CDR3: CASSIHRGLPSEQYF. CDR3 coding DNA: TGTGCCAGTAGTATACACAGGGGGCTACCGTCCGAGCAGTACTTC.

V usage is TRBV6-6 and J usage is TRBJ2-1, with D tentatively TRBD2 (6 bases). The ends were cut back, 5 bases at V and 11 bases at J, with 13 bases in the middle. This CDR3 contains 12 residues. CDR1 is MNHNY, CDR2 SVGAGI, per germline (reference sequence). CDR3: CASSPRGLKQFF. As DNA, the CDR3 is TGTGCCAGCAGTCCCCGGGGACTGAAGCAGTTCTTC.

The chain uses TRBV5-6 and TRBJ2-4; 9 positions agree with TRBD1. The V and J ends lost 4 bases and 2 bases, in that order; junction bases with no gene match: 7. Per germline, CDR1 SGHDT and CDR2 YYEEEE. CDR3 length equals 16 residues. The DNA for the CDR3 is TGTGCCAGCAGCACCGGGACAGGGAGTCCCAAAAACATTCAGTACTTC. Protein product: CASSTGTGSPKNIQYF.

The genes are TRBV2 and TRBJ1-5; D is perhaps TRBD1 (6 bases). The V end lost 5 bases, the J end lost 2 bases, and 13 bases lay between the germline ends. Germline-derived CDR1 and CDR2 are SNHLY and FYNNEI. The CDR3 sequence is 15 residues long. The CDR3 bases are TGTGCCAGCAGTTGGGGGCAACGAGGCAATCAGCCCCAGCATTTT. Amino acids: CASSWGQRGNQPQHF.

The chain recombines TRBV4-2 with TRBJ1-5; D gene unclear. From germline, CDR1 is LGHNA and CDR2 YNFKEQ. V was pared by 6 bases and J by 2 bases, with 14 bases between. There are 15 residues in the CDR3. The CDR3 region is CASSKTLDGNQPQHF. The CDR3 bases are TGTGCCAGCAGTAAAACTCTAGATGGCAATCAGCCCCAGCATTTT.

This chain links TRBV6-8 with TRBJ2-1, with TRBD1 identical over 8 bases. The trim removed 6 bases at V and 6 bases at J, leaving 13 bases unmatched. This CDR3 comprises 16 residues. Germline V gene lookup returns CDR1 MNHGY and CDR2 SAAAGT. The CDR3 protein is CASSDRGSGTSNEQFF. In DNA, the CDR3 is TGTGCCAGCAGCGACAGGGGCAGTGGTACGAGCAATGAGCAGTTCTTC.

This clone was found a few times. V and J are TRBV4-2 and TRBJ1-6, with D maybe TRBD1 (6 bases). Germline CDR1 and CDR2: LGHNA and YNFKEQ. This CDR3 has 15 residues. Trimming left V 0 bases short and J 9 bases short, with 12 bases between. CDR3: CASSQDQDRRSPLHF. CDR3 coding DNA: TGTGCCAGCAGCCAAGATCAGGACAGACGTTCACCCCTCCACTTT.

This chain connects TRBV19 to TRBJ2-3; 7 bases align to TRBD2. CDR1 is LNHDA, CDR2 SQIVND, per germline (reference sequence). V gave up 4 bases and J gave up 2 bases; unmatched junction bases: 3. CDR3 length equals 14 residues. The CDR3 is CASSRSGATDTQYF. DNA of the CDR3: TGTGCCAGTAGTAGGAGCGGGGCCACAGATACGCAGTATTTT. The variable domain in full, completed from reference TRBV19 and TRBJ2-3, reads DGGITQSPKYLFRKEGQNVTLSCEQNLNHDAMYWYRQDPGQGLRLIYYSQIVNDFQKGDIAEGYSVSREKKESFPLTVTSAQKNPTAFYLCASSRSGATDTQYFGPGTRLTVL.

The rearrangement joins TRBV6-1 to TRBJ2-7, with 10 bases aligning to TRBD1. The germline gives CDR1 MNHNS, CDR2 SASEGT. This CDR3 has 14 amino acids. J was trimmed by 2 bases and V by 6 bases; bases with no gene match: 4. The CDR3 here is CASRAGQGAYEQYF. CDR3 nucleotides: TGTGCCAGCAGAGCCGGACAGGGGGCCTACGAGCAGTACTTC.

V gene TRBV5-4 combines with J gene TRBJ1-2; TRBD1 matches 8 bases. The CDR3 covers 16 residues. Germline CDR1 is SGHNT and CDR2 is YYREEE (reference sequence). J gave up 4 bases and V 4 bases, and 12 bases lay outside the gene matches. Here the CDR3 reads CASSPTDRTGRYGYTF. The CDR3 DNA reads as TGTGCCAGCAGCCCGACGGACCGGACAGGGCGCTATGGCTACACCTTC.

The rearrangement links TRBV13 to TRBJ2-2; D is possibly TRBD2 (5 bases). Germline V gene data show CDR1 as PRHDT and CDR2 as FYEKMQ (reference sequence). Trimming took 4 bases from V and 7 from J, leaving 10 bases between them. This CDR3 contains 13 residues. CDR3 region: CASSSPTSGELFF. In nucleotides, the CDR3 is TGTGCCAGCAGCTCGCCAACTAGCGGGGAGCTGTTTTTT.

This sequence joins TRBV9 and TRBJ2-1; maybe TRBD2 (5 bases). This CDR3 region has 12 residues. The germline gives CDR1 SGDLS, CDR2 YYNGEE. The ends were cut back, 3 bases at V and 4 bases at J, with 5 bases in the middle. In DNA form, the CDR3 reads TGTGCCAGCAGCGGGGAGTACAATGAGCAGTTCTTC. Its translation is CASSGEYNEQFF.

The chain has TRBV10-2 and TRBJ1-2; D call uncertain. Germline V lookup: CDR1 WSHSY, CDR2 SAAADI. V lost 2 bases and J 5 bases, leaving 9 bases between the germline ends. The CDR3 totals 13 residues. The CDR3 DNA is TGCGCCAGCAGTGAGACACAGCTTTATGGCTACACCTTC. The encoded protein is CASSETQLYGYTF.

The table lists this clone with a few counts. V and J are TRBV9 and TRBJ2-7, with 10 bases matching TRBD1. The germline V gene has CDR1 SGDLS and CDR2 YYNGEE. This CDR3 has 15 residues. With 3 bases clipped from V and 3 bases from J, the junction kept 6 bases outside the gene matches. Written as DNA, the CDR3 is TGTGCCAGCAGCGAGGGGGGACAGGGGCACTACGAGCAGTACTTC. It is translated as CASSEGGQGHYEQYF.

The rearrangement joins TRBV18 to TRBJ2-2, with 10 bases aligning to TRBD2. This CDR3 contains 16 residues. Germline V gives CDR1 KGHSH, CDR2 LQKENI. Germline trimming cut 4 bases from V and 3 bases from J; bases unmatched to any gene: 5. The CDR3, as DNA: TGTGCCAGCTCACTCGAGACTAGCGGGCACACCGGGGAGCTGTTTTTT. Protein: CASSLETSGHTGELFF.

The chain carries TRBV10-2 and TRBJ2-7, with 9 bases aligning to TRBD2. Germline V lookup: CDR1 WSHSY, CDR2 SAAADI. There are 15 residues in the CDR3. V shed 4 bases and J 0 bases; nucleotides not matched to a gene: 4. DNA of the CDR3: TGCGCCAGCAGTGTAGGACTAGCGTTCTCCTACGAGCAGTACTTC. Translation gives CASSVGLAFSYEQYF.

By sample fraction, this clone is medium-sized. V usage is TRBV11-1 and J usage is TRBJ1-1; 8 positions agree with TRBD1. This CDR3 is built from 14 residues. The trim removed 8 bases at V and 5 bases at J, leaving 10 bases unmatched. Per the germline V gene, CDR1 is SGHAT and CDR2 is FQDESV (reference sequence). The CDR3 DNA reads TGTGCCAGCTCCATTTCAGGGGGCGGAACTGAAGCTTTCTTT. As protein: CASSISGGGTEAFF.

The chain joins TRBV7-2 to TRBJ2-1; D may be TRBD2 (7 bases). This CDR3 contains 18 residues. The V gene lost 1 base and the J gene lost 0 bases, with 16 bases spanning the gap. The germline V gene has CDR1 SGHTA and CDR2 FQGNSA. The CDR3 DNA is TGTGCCAGCAGCTTAGAGGGGGGGACCGGGAGCTCCTACAATGAGCAGTTCTTC. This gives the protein CASSLEGGTGSSYNEQFF.

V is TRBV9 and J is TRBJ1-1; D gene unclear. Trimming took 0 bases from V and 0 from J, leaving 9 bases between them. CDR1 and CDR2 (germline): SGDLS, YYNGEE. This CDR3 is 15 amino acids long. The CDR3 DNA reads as TGTGCCAGCAGCGTAGAACAGATCATGAACACTGAAGCTTTCTTT. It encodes CASSVEQIMNTEAFF.

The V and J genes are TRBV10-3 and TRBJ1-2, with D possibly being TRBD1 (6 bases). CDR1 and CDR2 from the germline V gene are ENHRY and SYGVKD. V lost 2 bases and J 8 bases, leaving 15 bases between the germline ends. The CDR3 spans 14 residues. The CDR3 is CAISEGGNLKGYTF. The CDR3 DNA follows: TGTGCCATCAGTGAGGGGGGCAACCTCAAGGGCTACACCTTC.

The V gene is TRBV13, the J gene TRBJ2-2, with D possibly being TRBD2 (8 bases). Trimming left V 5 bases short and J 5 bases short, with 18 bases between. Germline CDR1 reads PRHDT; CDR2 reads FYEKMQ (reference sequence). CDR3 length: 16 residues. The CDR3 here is CASSPGGTVRTGELFF. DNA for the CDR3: TGTGCCAGCAGCCCGGGGGGGACAGTGAGGACCGGGGAGCTGTTTTTT.

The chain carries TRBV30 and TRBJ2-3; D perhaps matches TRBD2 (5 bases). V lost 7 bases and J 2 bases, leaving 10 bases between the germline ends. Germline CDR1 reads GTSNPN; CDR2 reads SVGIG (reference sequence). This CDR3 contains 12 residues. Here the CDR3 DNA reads TGTGCCTCCCGGGATAACACAGATACGCAGTATTTT. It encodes CASRDNTDTQYF.

Here the CDR3 reads CASTHGVGTGGSDGYTF. The CDR3, as DNA: TGTGCCAGCACCCATGGCGTCGGGACAGGGGGTAGCGATGGCTACACCTTC. J is TRBJ1-2 and V is TRBV11-2; 11 nucleotides align to TRBD1. The V segment lost 7 bases and the J segment 6 bases; nucleotides outside the gene matches: 16. In germline, CDR1 is SGHAT, CDR2 FQNNGV. This CDR3 is built from 17 residues.

The CDR3 nucleotides read TGTGCCAGCAGCTTAGATCCCTCCTCTATGGCCCTCCACTTT. Protein: CASSLDPSSMALHF. V gene TRBV11-2 combines with J gene TRBJ1-6; no reliable D call. Per germline, CDR1 SGHAT and CDR2 FQNNGV. The V and J ends lost 0 bases and 14 bases respectively, with 14 bases between them. The CDR3 runs 14 residues.

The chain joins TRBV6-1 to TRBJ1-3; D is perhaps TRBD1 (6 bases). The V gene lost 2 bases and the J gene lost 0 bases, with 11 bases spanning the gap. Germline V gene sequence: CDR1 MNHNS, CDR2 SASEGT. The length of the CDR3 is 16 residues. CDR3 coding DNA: TGTGCCAGCAGTGAAAGGGGGGGCCCCTCTGGAAACACCATATATTTT. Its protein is CASSERGGPSGNTIYF.

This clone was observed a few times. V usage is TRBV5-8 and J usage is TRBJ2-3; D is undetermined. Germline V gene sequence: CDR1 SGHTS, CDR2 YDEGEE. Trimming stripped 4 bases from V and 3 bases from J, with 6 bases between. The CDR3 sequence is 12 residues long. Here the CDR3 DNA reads TGTGCCAGCAGCCTTTTAACAGATACGCAGTATTTT. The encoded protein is CASSLLTDTQYF.